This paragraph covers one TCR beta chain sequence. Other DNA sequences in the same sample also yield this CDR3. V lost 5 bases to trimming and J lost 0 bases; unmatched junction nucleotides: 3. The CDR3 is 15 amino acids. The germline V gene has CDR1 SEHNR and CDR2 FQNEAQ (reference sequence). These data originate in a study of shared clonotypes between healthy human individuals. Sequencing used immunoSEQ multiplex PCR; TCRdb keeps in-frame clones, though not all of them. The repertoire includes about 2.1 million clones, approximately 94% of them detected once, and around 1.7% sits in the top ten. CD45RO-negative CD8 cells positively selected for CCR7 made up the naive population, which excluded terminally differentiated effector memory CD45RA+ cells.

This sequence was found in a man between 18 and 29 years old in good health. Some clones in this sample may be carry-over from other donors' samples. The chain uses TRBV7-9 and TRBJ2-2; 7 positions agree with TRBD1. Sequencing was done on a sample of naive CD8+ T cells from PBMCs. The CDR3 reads CASSPGTANTGELFF. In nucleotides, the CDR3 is TGTGCCAGCAGCCCAGGGACAGCGAACACCGGGGAGCTGTTTTTT.